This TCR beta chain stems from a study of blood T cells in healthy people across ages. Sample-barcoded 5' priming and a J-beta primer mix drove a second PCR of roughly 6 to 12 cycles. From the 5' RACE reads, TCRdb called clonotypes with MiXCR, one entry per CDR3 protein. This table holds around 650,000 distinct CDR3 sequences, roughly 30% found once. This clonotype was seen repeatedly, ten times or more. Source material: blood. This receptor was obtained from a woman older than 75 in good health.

The CDR3 bases are TGTGCCAGCAGTTTAACTGGGGACACCGGGGAGCTGTTTTTT. Amino acids: CASSLTGDTGELFF. This chain uses TRBV12-3 or TRBV12-4 with TRBJ2-2; the D is unclear. The CDR3 is made up of 14 amino acids. V was shortened by 2 bases and J by 3 bases, with 7 bases between the two germline ends.